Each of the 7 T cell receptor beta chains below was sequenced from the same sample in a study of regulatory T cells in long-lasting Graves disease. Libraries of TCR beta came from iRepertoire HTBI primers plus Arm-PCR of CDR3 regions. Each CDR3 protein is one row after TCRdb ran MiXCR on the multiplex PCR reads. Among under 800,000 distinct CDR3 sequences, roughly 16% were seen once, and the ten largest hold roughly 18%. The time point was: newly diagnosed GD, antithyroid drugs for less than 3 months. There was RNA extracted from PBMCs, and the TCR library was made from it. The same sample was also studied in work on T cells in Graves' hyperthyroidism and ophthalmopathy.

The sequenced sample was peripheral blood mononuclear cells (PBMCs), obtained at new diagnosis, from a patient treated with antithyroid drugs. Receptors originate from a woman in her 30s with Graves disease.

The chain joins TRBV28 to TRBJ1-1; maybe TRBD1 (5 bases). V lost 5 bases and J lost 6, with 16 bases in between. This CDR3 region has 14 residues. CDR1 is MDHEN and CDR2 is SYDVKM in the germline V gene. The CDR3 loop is CASSPLGGTAEAFF. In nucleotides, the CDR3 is TGTGCCAGCAGTCCTCTCGGGGGTACCGCTGAAGCTTTCTTT.

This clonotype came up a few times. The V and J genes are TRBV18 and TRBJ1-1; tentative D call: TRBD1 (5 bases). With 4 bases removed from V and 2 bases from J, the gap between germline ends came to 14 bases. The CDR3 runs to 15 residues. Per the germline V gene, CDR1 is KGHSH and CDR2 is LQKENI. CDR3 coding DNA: TGTGCCAGCTCACTTACGACGACAGCTAACACTGAAGCTTTCTTT. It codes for CASSLTTTANTEAFF.

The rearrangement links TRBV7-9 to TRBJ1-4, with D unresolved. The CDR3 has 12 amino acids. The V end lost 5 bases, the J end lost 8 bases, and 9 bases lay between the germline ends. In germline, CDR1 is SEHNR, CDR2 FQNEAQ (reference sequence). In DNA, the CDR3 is TGTGCCAGCAGCAACACTGGGGAAAAACTGTTTTTT. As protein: CASSNTGEKLFF.

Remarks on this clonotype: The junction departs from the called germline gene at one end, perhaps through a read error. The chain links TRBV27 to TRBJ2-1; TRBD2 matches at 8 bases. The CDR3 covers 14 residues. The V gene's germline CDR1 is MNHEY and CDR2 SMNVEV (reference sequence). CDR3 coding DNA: TGTGCCAGCAGTTCCGGGAGGGCCGACAATGAGCAGTCCTTC. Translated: CASSSGRADNEQSF.

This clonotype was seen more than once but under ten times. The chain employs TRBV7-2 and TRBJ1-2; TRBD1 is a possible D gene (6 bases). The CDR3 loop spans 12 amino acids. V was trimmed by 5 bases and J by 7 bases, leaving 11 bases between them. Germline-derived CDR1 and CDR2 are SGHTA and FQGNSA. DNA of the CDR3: TGTGCCAGCAGCCCCCAGGGGTTTGGCTACACCTTC. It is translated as CASSPQGFGYTF. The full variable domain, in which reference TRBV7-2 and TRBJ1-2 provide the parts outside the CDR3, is GAGVSQSPSNKVTEKGKDVELRCDPISGHTALYWYRQSLGQGLEFLIYFQGNSAPDKSGLPSDRFSAERTGGSVSTLTIQRTQQEDSAVYLCASSPQGFGYTFGSGTRLTVV.

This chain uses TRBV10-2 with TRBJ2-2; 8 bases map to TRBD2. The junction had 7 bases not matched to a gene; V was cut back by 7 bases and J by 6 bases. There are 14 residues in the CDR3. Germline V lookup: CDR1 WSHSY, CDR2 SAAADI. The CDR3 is CASTSGRTAGELFF. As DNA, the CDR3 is TGCGCCAGCACCAGCGGGAGAACGGCCGGGGAGCTGTTTTTT.

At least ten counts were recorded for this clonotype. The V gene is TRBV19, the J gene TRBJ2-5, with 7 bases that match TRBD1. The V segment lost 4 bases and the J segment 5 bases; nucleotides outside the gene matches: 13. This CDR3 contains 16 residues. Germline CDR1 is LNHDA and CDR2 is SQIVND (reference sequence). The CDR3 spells CASSRRWDSLGETQYF. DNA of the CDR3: TGTGCCAGTAGTAGGCGCTGGGACAGCCTGGGGGAGACCCAGTACTTC.